This T cell receptor beta chain was sequenced during a study of blood T cell repertoires in COVID-19. Study in general: T cells, B-cell-depleted T cells, or PBMCs supplied cDNA or gDNA.

This CDR3 is built from 15 residues. The germline V gene encodes CDR1 SGHDT and CDR2 YYEEEE. The V and J ends lost 0 bases and 8 bases respectively, with 14 bases between them. Per the study methods: Reference gene primer amplification in the assay estimated nucleated cell counts. Clones were sequenced by immunoSEQ multiplex PCR, and TCRdb holds only the in-frame ones, with some missing. That table furnishes V, J and clone size, whereas the DNA furnished D and trimming. The table records approximately 190,000 clones, roughly 84% of them present only once. Adults between roughly 18 and 89 years of age took part from fewer than 30 US areas.

The chain combines TRBV5-6 with TRBJ1-4, with D maybe TRBD1 (6 bases). This clonotype was obtained from a woman aged 25 to 45 who had been exposed to COVID-19. The sample taken for sequencing was PBMCs or T cells enriched from blood (not recorded which). The CDR3 coding sequence is TGTGCCAGCAGCTTGGCCGGCAGGGGCGACGAAAAACTGTTTTTT. This encodes CASSLAGRGDEKLFF.